In this sample, the clone carrying this T cell receptor beta chain turned up a few times. The antigen remains undetermined. Per the germline V gene, CDR1 is MGHRA and CDR2 is YSYEKL. The CDR3 sequence is 17 residues long. Trimming took 2 bases from V and 1 from J; bases not matched to a gene: 10. This record comes from a study of regulatory T cells in long-lasting Graves disease. Study details: More than 5 years of antithyroid drugs with positive TSH receptor antibodies defined persistent Graves' disease.

Time point in this sample: persistent/refractory GD, antithyroid drugs over 5 years with positive TRAb. Making the TCR library involved RNA that had been extracted from PBMCs. Construction of TCR beta libraries relied on iRepertoire HTBI primers and on Arm-PCR targeting CDR3 regions. Each CDR3 protein is one row after TCRdb ran MiXCR on the multiplex PCR reads. The sample comprises 300,000 to 400,000 distinct CDR3 sequences, less than 20% of which are singletons, and 29% rests with the top ten. Regarding the study as a whole: Clonotypes that were public and shared totalled 2,741 in persistent patients versus roughly 1,000 in new patients. Favored gene segments in persistent disease were TRBV28, TRBJ1-2 and TRBJ2-5.

The TCR comes from a female donor with Graves disease. Source: peripheral blood mononuclear cells (PBMCs), taken when the disease was refractory, from a patient treated with antithyroid drugs. The V and J genes are TRBV4-1 and TRBJ1-2, with 7 positions matching TRBD1. CDR3 loop: CASSQPQSGGNNYGYTF. The DNA of the CDR3 is TGCGCCAGCAGCCAACCACAATCAGGGGGGAATAACTATGGCTACACCTTC.